This T cell receptor beta chain was found in a study of cytomegalovirus exposure and HLA in healthy donors. Study-level information: A preliminary data release comprised around 85 million unique TCRs obtained from HLA-typed donors.

V was shortened by 3 bases and J by 0 bases, with 8 bases between the two germline ends. CDR3 size: 14 residues. Germline V gene lookup returns CDR1 MNHNS and CDR2 SASEGT. Of note for this clone: No antigen is known for it.

Findings and caveats of the study: Some public TCRs appeared in many individuals, while most sequences were rare. The authors judged a highly shared variant cluster likely a sequencing artifact.

The PCR was carried out with 60 Vbeta primers and 13 Jbeta primers. Original analysis: Some 9.9 million of some 80 million unique TCR beta chains were shared, per a later count. TCRdb keeps only in-frame clones here, not all; method: immunoSEQ multiplex PCR. The V and J calls and clone size come from that table; D and trimming were worked out from the DNA. The sample holds 150,000 to 200,000 clones; 80% to 90% are singletons and the top ten take 7.5% to 10%. The sequenced sample was PBMCs. The chain carries TRBV6-1 and TRBJ1-1; D is unclear. The sequence came from a man in his late teens or twenties in good health and CMV-seropositive. The CDR3 DNA reads as TGTGCCAGCAGTGACCCCGCTATGAACACTGAAGCTTTCTTT. Protein product: CASSDPAMNTEAFF.